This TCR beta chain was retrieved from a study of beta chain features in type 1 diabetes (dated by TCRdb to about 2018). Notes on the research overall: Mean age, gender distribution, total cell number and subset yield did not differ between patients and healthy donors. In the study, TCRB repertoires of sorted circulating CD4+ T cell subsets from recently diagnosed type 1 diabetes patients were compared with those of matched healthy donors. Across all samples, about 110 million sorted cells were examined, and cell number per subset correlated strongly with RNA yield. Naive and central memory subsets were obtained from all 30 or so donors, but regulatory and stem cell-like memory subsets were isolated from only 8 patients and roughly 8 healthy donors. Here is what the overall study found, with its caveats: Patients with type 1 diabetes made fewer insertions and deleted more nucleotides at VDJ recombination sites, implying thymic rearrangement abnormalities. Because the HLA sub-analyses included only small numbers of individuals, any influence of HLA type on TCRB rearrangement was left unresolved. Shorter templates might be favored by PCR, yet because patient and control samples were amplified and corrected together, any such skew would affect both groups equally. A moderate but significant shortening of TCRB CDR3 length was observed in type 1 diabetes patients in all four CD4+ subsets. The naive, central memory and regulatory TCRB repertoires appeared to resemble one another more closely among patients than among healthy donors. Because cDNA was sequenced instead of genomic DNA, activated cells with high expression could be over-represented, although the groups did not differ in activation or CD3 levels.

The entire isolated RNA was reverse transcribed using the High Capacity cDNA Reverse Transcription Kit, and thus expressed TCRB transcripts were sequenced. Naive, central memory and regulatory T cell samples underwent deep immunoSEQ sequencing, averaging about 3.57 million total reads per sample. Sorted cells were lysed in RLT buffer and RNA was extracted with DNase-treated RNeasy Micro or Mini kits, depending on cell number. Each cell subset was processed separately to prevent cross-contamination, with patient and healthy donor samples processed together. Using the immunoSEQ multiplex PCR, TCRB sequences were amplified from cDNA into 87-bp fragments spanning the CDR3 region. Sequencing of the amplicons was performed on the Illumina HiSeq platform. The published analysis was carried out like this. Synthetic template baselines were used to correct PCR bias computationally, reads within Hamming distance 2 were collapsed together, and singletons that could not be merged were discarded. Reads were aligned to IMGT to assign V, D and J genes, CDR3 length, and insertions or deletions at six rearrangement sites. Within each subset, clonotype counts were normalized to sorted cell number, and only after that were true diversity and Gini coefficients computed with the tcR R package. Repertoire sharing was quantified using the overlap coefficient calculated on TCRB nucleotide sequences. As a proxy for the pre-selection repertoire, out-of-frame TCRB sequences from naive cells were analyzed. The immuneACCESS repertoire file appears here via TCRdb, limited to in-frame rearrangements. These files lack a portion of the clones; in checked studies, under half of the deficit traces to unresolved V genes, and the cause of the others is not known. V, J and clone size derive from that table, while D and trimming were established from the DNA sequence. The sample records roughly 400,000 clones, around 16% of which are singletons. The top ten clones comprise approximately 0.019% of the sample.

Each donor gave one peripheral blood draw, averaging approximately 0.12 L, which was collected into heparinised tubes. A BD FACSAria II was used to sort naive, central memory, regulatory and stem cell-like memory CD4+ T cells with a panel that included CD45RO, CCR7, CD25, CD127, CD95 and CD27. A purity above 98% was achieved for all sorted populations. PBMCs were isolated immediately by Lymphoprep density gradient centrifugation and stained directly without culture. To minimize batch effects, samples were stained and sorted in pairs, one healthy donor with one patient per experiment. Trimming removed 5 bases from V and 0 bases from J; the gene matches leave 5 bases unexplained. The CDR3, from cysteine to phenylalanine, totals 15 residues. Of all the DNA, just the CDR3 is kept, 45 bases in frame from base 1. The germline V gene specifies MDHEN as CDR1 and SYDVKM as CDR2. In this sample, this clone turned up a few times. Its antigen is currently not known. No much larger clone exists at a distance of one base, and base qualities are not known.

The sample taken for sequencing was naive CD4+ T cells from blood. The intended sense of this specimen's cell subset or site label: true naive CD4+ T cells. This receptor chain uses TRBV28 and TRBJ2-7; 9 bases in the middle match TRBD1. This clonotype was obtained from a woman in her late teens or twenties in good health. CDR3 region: CASSPQTGGSYEQYF. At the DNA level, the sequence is TGTGCCAGCAGTCCCCAGACAGGGGGCTCCTACGAGCAGTACTTC.